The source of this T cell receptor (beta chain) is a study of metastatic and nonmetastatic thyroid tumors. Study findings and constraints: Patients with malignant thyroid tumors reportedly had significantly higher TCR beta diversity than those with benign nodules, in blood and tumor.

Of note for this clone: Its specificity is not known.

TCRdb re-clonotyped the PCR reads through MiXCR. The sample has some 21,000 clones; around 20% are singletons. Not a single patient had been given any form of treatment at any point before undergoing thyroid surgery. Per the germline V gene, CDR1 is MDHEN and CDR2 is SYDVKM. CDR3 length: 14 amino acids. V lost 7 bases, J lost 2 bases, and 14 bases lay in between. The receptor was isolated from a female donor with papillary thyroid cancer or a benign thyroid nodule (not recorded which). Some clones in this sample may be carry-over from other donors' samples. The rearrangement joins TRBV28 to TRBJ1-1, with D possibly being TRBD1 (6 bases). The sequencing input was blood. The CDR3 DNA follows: TGTGCCAGCACCTTCCAAGGGGGAAACACTGAAGCTTTCTTT. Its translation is CASTFQGGNTEAFF.